Listed here are 3 T cell receptor beta chains from one sample, sequenced in a study of cytomegalovirus exposure and HLA in healthy donors. Vbeta (60) and Jbeta (13) primers were used in the PCR. The assay was immunoSEQ multiplex PCR, and TCRdb's table has in-frame clones only and misses some. The sample records 83,000 or so clones, around 74% being singletons. Sample: PBMCs. These receptors were collected from a man aged 30 to 39 in good health and CMV-seropositive.

This chain joins TRBV4-1 and TRBJ1-2, with a possible D match to TRBD1 (6 bases). CDR1 is MGHRA and CDR2 is YSYEKL in the germline V gene. V shed 2 bases and J shed 2 bases, with 9 bases lying between them. The CDR3 sequence is 14 residues long. DNA for the CDR3: TGCGCCAGCAGCCAATTCGACAGGAACTATGGCTACACCTTC. This translates into CASSQFDRNYGYTF.

Remarks on this clone: The junction departs from the called germline gene at one end, perhaps through a read error. The rearrangement links TRBV7-9 to TRBJ2-7; D may match TRBD1 or TRBD2 (5 bases each). This CDR3 region has 16 residues. Per germline, CDR1 SEHNR and CDR2 FQNEAQ (reference sequence). The CDR3 is CSSSLGVVAGSYEQYF. The CDR3 nucleotides read TGTTCCAGCAGCTTAGGGGTCGTGGCGGGTTCCTACGAGCAGTACTTC.

The chain links TRBV30 to TRBJ1-6; D unclear. Trimming left V 7 bases short and J 7 bases short, with 14 bases between. Germline values: CDR1 GTSNPN, CDR2 SVGIG (reference sequence). The CDR3 runs 13 residues. The CDR3 DNA sequence: TGTGCCTCGCGGGCGGCAAACAATTCACCCCTCCACTTT. Its protein product is CASRAANNSPLHF.